This TCR beta chain was retrieved from a study of blood T cell repertoires in COVID-19. Overall study: Sites across the United States, Italy and Spain contributed samples from acute and convalescent COVID-19.

Sequencing used immunoSEQ multiplex PCR; TCRdb keeps in-frame clones, though not all of them. In the table there are 130,000 or so clones, 80% to 90% of which are singletons. Participant ages covered roughly 18 to 89 years across 20 to 25 US areas. The material sequenced was PBMCs or T cells enriched from blood (not recorded which). The receptor's source is a woman in her 50s with acute COVID-19.

CDR3 region: CASSRDGGRFGNTEAFF. The CDR3 coding sequence is TGTGCCAGCAGCAGGGACGGGGGGCGCTTCGGGAACACTGAAGCTTTCTTT. The rearrangement uses TRBV5-4 and TRBJ1-1; tentatively, D is TRBD1 (6 bases). With 4 bases removed from V and 1 base from J, the gap between germline ends came to 20 bases. CDR3 length equals 17 residues. Germline V CDR1 and CDR2: SGHNT, YYREEE (reference sequence).